This T cell receptor (beta chain) emerged from a study of control samples from healthy donors and cancer patients. Trimming shortened V by 4 bases and J by 0 bases, and 16 bases separated the two germline ends. CDR1 and CDR2 (germline): MNHEY, SMNVEV (reference sequence). CDR3 length equals 17 residues. TCRdb's copy holds only in-frame clones and misses some; the assay was immunoSEQ multiplex PCR. The data contain about 140,000 clones, around 90% of them singletons. This chain uses TRBV27 with TRBJ2-1; TRBD2 is a possible D gene (5 bases). The clonotype was recovered from a man aged 30 to 45 in good health. The sample was blood. The chain's CDR3 is CASSSDTSSGSYNEQFF. CDR3 nucleotides: TGTGCCAGCAGTTCAGATACTAGTTCCGGCTCCTACAATGAGCAGTTCTTC.